This T cell receptor beta chain appears in the sequencing data of a study of identical twins. Findings and caveats of the study: Out-of-frame beta chain sequences displayed weaker excess sharing between twins. The authors noted that invariant MAIT and iNKT cells could partly confound zero-insertion analyses.

MiXCR was run by TCRdb on the 5' RACE reads, yielding one entry per CDR3 protein. The data show 1.5 million to 2 million distinct CDR3 sequences, around 29% seen once. This clonotype was recorded only once. Its antigen is undetermined. The CDR3 runs to 15 residues. CDR1 is SGHDN and CDR2 is FVKESK in the germline V gene. The receptor was derived from a newborn girl in good health. Sequenced input: cord blood. The gene calls are TRBV14 and TRBJ2-1; 7 bases align to TRBD2. The assigned J gene may be wrong: the sequence end matches TRBJ2-7 better. Here the CDR3 reads CASSSLAFTYNEQYF. The DNA of the CDR3 is TGTGCCAGCAGCTCACTAGCGTTTACCTACAATGAGCAGTACTTC.